The 25 T cell receptor beta chains in this list originate from one sample, sequenced in a study of CD8+CD57+ T cells in acquired aplastic anemia. In patients chosen for sequencing, flow cytometry had shown CD8+CD57+ cell expansion. Genomic DNA provided the template from which TCR beta VDJ and CDR3 profiles were obtained. TCRdb re-called the reads with MiXCR, one entry per CDR3 protein. Of roughly 180,000 distinct CDR3 sequences listed, roughly 65% are singletons. The sample was sorted CD4+, CD8+, or CD8+CD57+ T cells (not recorded which) from PBMCs. Source of these receptors: a human donor with aplastic anemia.

The chain joins TRBV4-2 to TRBJ1-6, with D unclear. CDR3 length equals 14 residues. Germline lookup yields CDR1 LGHNA and CDR2 YNFKEQ. Deletions cut 0 bases from V and 7 bases from J, with 7 bases between. The CDR3 bases are TGTGCCAGCAGCCAAGATCTACGGAATTCACCCCTCCACTTT. It codes for CASSQDLRNSPLHF.

V gene TRBV25-1 combines with J gene TRBJ1-1; D gene unclear. The CDR3 consists of 11 residues. V lost 5 bases, J lost 10 bases, and 11 bases lay in between. The germline CDR1 and CDR2 sequences are MGHDK and SYGVNS. The CDR3 here is CASSLRRSAFF. The CDR3 nucleotides read TGTGCCAGCAGTTTACGGCGATCAGCTTTCTTT.

The V and J genes are TRBV25-1 and TRBJ1-6; D uncertain. Looked up from germline, CDR1 is MGHDK and CDR2 is SYGVNS. The V end lost 2 bases, the J end lost 5 bases, and 7 bases lay between the germline ends. The CDR3 length is 14 residues. The CDR3 reads CASSERGNNSPLHF. CDR3 coding DNA: TGTGCCAGCAGTGAACGAGGGAATAATTCACCCCTCCACTTT.

A word on this clonotype: A read error may produce the germline difference seen at one junction end. The chain is built from TRBV20-1 and TRBJ2-7, with TRBD2 matching 12 bases. The CDR3 runs to 13 residues. Per germline, CDR1 DFQATT and CDR2 SNEGSKA (reference sequence). The CDR3 is CGAQLAGGREQYF. The CDR3 nucleotides read TGCGGTGCTCAGCTAGCGGGAGGGCGCGAGCAGTACTTC.

J is TRBJ2-1 and V is TRBV5-1; tentatively, D is TRBD2 (5 bases). The V and J ends lost 7 bases and 4 bases respectively, with 12 bases between them. Germline V gene sequence: CDR1 SGHRS, CDR2 YFSETQ. The CDR3 spans 13 residues. DNA of the CDR3: TGCGCCAGCTATCAGGACTCATACAATGAGCAGTTCTTC. Its translation is CASYQDSYNEQFF. The full variable domain, its missing parts supplied by reference TRBV5-1 and TRBJ2-1, is KAGVTQTPRYLIKTRGQQVTLSCSPISGHRSVSWYQQTPGQGLQFLFEYFSETQRNKGNFPGRFSGRQFSNSRSEMNVSTLELGDSALYLCASYQDSYNEQFFGPGTRLTVL.

Details on this clonotype: This may be a read error: a much more frequent sequence differs by one nucleotide. The chain is built from TRBV6-5 and TRBJ1-1; 7 nucleotides match TRBD1. The germline CDR1 and CDR2 sequences are MNHEY and SVGAGI. V shed 0 bases and J 7 bases; nucleotides not matched to a gene: 8. The CDR3 has 15 amino acids. The CDR3 DNA sequence: TGTGCCAGCAGTTACTCGCGGCCATACAGGGGTGAAGCTTTCTTT. Residues: CASSYSRPYRGEAFF.

CDR3 amino acids: CASSLAVERGSPLHF. CDR3 sequence (DNA): TGTGCCAGCAGCTTAGCGGTAGAAAGGGGTTCACCCCTCCACTTT. The chain combines TRBV7-9 with TRBJ1-6; D is possibly TRBD1 (5 bases). Trimming took 0 bases from V and 9 from J, leaving 12 bases between them. This CDR3 contains 15 residues. CDR1 SEHNR and CDR2 FQNEAQ come from the germline V gene (reference sequence).

This clonotype came up a few times. CDR3 DNA: TGCGCCAGCGTGACAGGGGGCGCGTATGGCTACACCTTC. This translates into CASVTGGAYGYTF. This chain joins TRBV10-1 and TRBJ1-2, with 10 bases aligning to TRBD1. The CDR3 covers 13 residues. Germline V gene data show CDR1 as WNHNN and CDR2 as SYGVQD (reference sequence). V lost 8 bases to trimming and J lost 5 bases; unmatched junction nucleotides: 5.

This clonotype occurred many times. J is TRBJ1-4 and V is TRBV20-1; tentatively, D is TRBD1 (5 bases). The CDR3 extends over 16 amino acids. The V and J ends lost 0 bases and 8 bases respectively, with 19 bases between them. Germline CDR1 is DFQATT and CDR2 is SNEGSKA (reference sequence). CDR3 residues: CSARDGRGAGREKLFF. CDR3 coding DNA: TGCAGTGCTAGAGATGGGAGGGGCGCAGGTAGGGAAAAACTGTTTTTT.

The genes are TRBV7-8 and TRBJ2-1; unclear D gene. The CDR3 extends over 10 amino acids. From germline, CDR1 is SGHVS and CDR2 FQNEAQ. V was trimmed by 3 bases and J by 9 bases, leaving 3 bases between them. CDR3 DNA: TGTGCCAGCAGCTTGGGTGAGCAGTTCTTC. Translation: CASSLGEQFF.

The chain uses TRBV20-1 and TRBJ2-7; 8 nucleotides align to TRBD1. J was trimmed by 5 bases and V by 0 bases; bases with no gene match: 6. The CDR3 has 14 residues. Germline V gene sequence: CDR1 DFQATT, CDR2 SNEGSKA (reference sequence). CDR3: CSARDSGQGNEQYF. CDR3 DNA sequence: TGCAGTGCTAGAGATTCCGGACAGGGAAACGAGCAGTACTTC.

Worth noting for this clonotype: Being one base from a much bigger clone, this may be a read error. The gene calls are TRBV6-2 or TRBV6-3 and TRBJ2-1; D uncertain. The CDR3 extends over 14 amino acids. Germline assignment: CDR1 MNHEY and CDR2 SVGEGT. This CDR3 is CASSHASNNNQQFF. CDR3 bases: TGTGCCAGCAGTCACGCTAGTAACAACAATCAGCAGTTCTTC.

V usage is TRBV20-1 and J usage is TRBJ1-6; D not resolved. This CDR3 region has 15 residues. The ends were cut back, 0 bases at V and 13 bases at J, with 19 bases in the middle. Germline values: CDR1 DFQATT, CDR2 SNEGSKA (reference sequence). Here the CDR3 DNA reads TGCAGTGCTAGAGATTCGGAGGGTGGGTTGGGGCCCCTCCACTTT. Translated: CSARDSEGGLGPLHF.

This rearrangement joins TRBV7-8 to TRBJ2-6, with D tentatively TRBD2 (7 bases). V gave up 1 base and J gave up 0 bases, with 10 bases separating them. The CDR3 has 17 amino acids. The V gene's germline CDR1 is SGHVS and CDR2 FQNEAQ. The CDR3 region is CASSLGRGGSGANVLTF. The CDR3 nucleotides are TGTGCCAGCAGCTTAGGAAGGGGGGGCTCTGGGGCCAACGTCCTGACTTTC.

Remarks on this clonotype: This may come from a read error, since a much larger clone is one base off. The CDR3 region is CASSLWSYGDRAFHEQYF. CDR3 DNA: TGTGCCAGCAGCTTGTGGTCCTACGGGGACAGGGCTTTTCACGAGCAGTACTTC. The rearrangement uses TRBV2 and TRBJ2-7; 9 bases line up with TRBD1. J was trimmed by 5 bases and V by 6 bases; bases with no gene match: 20. From germline, CDR1 is SNHLY and CDR2 FYNNEI. The CDR3 runs to 18 residues. Full variable domain (rest looked up from reference TRBV2 and TRBJ2-7): EPEVTQTPSHQVTQMGQEVILRCVPISNHLYFYWYRQILGQKVEFLVSFYNNEISEKSEIFDDQFSVERPDGSNFTLKIRSTKLEDSAMYFCASSLWSYGDRAFHEQYFGPGTRLTVT.

This clonotype was detected only a few times. CDR3 sequence: CSVPQRRGTGVDYGYTF. Written as DNA, the CDR3 is TGCAGCGTTCCCCAAAGGCGTGGGACAGGGGTAGATTATGGCTACACCTTC. The chain joins TRBV29-1 to TRBJ1-2, with 10 bases lining up with TRBD1. Looked up from germline, CDR1 is SQVTM and CDR2 is ANQGSEA. V shed 5 bases, J shed 5 bases, and the junction held 17 bases outside the gene matches. The CDR3 is 17 residues long. Full variable domain (missing parts from reference TRBV29-1 and TRBJ1-2): SAVISQKPSRDICQRGTSLTIQCQVDSQVTMMFWYRQQPGQSLTLIATANQGSEATYESGFVIDKFPISRPNLTFSTLTVSNMSPEDSSIYLCSVPQRRGTGVDYGYTFGSGTRLTVV.

The rearrangement links TRBV29-1 to TRBJ2-5; D gene unclear. Germline CDR1 is SQVTM and CDR2 is ANQGSEA. CDR3 length: 12 residues. V was pared by 5 bases and J by 5 bases, with 12 bases between. For the CDR3, the DNA is TGCAGCGTTAGGTTGGCGGTTGAGACCCAGTACTTC. Its translation is CSVRLAVETQYF.

The CDR3 nucleotides are TGTGCCAGCAGCCTCCCCGAGGTTCCCGAGCAGTACTTC. Translating gives CASSLPEVPEQYF. The V and J genes are TRBV7-2 and TRBJ2-7; D is uncertain. The CDR3 contains 13 residues. V was pared by 5 bases and J by 6 bases, with 14 bases between. Germline values: CDR1 SGHTA, CDR2 FQGNSA.

The rearrangement uses TRBV7-2 and TRBJ1-2, with D possibly TRBD1 on 5 matching bases. Trimming left V 4 bases short and J 14 bases short, with 20 bases between. CDR1 is SGHTA and CDR2 is FQGNSA in the germline V gene. CDR3 size: 13 residues. The CDR3 bases are TGTGCCAGCAGCTCCCTCGGGGGTCGGGCGGAAACCTTC. It encodes CASSSLGGRAETF. The complete variable domain, with remaining parts taken from reference TRBV7-2 and TRBJ1-2, reads GAGVSQSPSNKVTEKGKDVELRCDPISGHTALYWYRQSLGQGLEFLIYFQGNSAPDKSGLPSDRFSAERTGGSVSTLTIQRTQQEDSAVYLCASSSLGGRAETFGSGTRLTVV.

This clonotype was counted many times. The J gene is TRBJ2-2, the V gene TRBV7-8; D remains ambiguous. Trimming took off 5 bases at V and 5 bases at J, with 9 bases between the two ends. This CDR3 region has 13 residues. Germline V gene sequence: CDR1 SGHVS, CDR2 FQNEAQ. The CDR3 nucleotides are TGTGCCAGCAGCCGTCTAGTGACCGGGGAGCTGTTTTTT. Protein: CASSRLVTGELFF.

The table lists this clonotype with many counts. The rearrangement uses TRBV7-9 and TRBJ1-1, with TRBD1 identical over 8 bases. Germline values: CDR1 SEHNR, CDR2 FQNEAQ (reference sequence). V gave up 1 base and J gave up 5 bases; unmatched junction bases: 6. This CDR3 comprises 15 residues. The chain's CDR3 is CASSLVQGGRTEAFF. In DNA form, the CDR3 reads TGTGCCAGCAGCTTAGTACAGGGGGGGAGGACTGAAGCTTTCTTT.

The J gene is TRBJ2-3, the V gene TRBV5-6, with TRBD2 as a possible D gene (5 bases). The CDR3 consists of 15 residues. V was pared by 3 bases and J by 6 bases, with 17 bases between. Per the germline V gene, CDR1 is SGHDT and CDR2 is YYEEEE. The CDR3 region is CASSSGLPGYDTQYF. The CDR3 region has the DNA TGTGCCAGCAGCTCAGGACTGCCCGGGTATGATACGCAGTATTTT.

This clonotype was picked up many times. The rearrangement links TRBV9 to TRBJ1-6; no definite D call. CDR1 is SGDLS and CDR2 is YYNGEE in the germline V gene. With 4 bases removed from V and 14 bases from J, the gap between germline ends came to 13 bases. The CDR3 consists of 12 residues. The DNA of the CDR3 is TGTGCCAGCAGCTCCTATAAGGGTTCCCTCCACTTT. This sequence encodes CASSSYKGSLHF.

The chain has TRBV9 and TRBJ1-1; D uncertain. Germline V lookup: CDR1 SGDLS, CDR2 YYNGEE. The CDR3 extends over 15 amino acids. The V and J ends lost 0 bases and 0 bases respectively, with 9 bases between them. The CDR3 DNA reads TGTGCCAGCAGCGTAGAGTACCAGATGAACACTGAAGCTTTCTTT. Its protein is CASSVEYQMNTEAFF. The full variable domain, in which reference TRBV9 and TRBJ1-1 provide the parts outside the CDR3, is DSGVTQTPKHLITATGQRVTLRCSPRSGDLSVYWYQQSLDQGLQFLIQYYNGEERAKGNILERFSAQQFPDLHSELNLSSLELGDSALYFCASSVEYQMNTEAFFGQGTRLTVV.

The chain has TRBV12-3 or TRBV12-4 and TRBJ2-2; no definite D call. The CDR3 is made up of 17 amino acids. With 2 bases removed from V and 4 bases from J, the gap between germline ends came to 17 bases. CDR3 coding DNA: TGTGCCAGCAGTTTAATGTACCTCACAAGAAGCACCGGGGAGCTGTTTTTT. This encodes CASSLMYLTRSTGELFF.